What follows describes a single T cell receptor (beta chain). These data are taken from a study of control samples from healthy donors and cancer patients. Only in-frame clones appear in the TCRdb table, and some are missing; sequencing was by immunoSEQ multiplex PCR. The sample lists some 79,000 clones, approximately 93% occurring once. The germline V gene has CDR1 MGHRA and CDR2 YSYEKL. The CDR3 is 14 amino acids. Trimming pared 4 bases from V and 8 bases from J, leaving 14 bases between. The clonotype was recovered from a woman between 40 and 50 years old with lung cancer. V gene TRBV4-1 combines with J gene TRBJ2-2; maybe TRBD1 (6 bases). Sequencing was done on a sample of PBMCs. The CDR3 here is CASSRVGATGELFF. CDR3 DNA: TGCGCCAGCAGCCGGGTGGGGGCGACGGGGGAGCTGTTTTTT.